This entry lists 19 T cell receptor beta chains sequenced from one sample in a study of cytomegalovirus exposure and HLA in healthy donors listed by TCRdb under 2017. Libraries came from the immunoSEQ multiplex PCR assay. A mixture of 60 forward primers for TCR Vbeta segments and 13 reverse primers for TCR Jbeta segments was used in the multiplex PCR. TCRdb mirrors the immuneACCESS table, restricted to in-frame sequences. Some clones are absent from its copies; in checked studies, under half trace to an unresolved V gene, and the reason for the others is unknown. The sample table contains about 94,000 clones; only one count was recorded for 78% of them. The ten largest clones take up approximately 0.83% of the sample. Sequenced material: PBMCs. The receptors shown here come from a woman aged 55-70 years in good health and CMV-seronegative.

The J gene is TRBJ1-6, the V gene TRBV4-3; D gene uncertain. Trimming removed 0 bases at V and 7 bases at J, with 7 bases between. The CDR3 sequence is 14 residues long. Per the germline V gene, CDR1 is LGHNA and CDR2 is YSLEER. The CDR3 loop reads CASSQDRGNSPLHF. For the CDR3, the DNA is TGCGCCAGCAGCCAAGATCGCGGGAATTCACCCCTCCACTTT.

The chain has TRBV4-3 and TRBJ2-1; 9 positions agree with TRBD2. The CDR3 is 16 amino acids. The junction had 5 bases not matched to a gene; V was cut back by 2 bases and J by 3 bases. Germline CDR1 reads LGHNA; CDR2 reads YSLEER. CDR3 in amino acids: CASSQIAGENYNEQFF. The DNA of the CDR3 is TGCGCCAGCAGCCAAATAGCGGGGGAGAACTACAATGAGCAGTTCTTC.

The chain links TRBV19 to TRBJ1-2, with D possibly being TRBD1 (5 bases). CDR1 and CDR2 from the germline V gene are LNHDA and SQIVND (reference sequence). V lost 6 bases and J 4 bases, leaving 18 bases between the germline ends. This CDR3 comprises 15 residues. This CDR3 reads CASSNPDSLLYGYTF. The CDR3 DNA reads as TGTGCCAGTAGCAACCCTGACAGTCTCCTCTATGGCTACACCTTC. Variable domain in full (rest from reference TRBV19 and TRBJ1-2): DGGITQSPKYLFRKEGQNVTLSCEQNLNHDAMYWYRQDPGQGLRLIYYSQIVNDFQKGDIAEGYSVSREKKESFPLTVTSAQKNPTAFYLCASSNPDSLLYGYTFGSGTRLTVV.

The chain employs TRBV11-2 and TRBJ1-1; D is perhaps TRBD1 (5 bases). Germline values: CDR1 SGHAT, CDR2 FQNNGV. The CDR3 totals 14 residues. V gave up 0 bases and J gave up 4 bases, with 9 bases separating them. The CDR3 is CASSLDVGGTEAFF. The DNA for the CDR3 is TGTGCCAGCAGCTTAGATGTGGGGGGCACTGAAGCTTTCTTT.

This clone came up a few times. The rearrangement joins TRBV5-6 to TRBJ2-7, with D possibly TRBD1 on 6 matching bases. CDR1 is SGHDT and CDR2 is YYEEEE in the germline V gene. The CDR3 contains 12 residues. The ends were cut back, 4 bases at V and 5 bases at J, with 10 bases in the middle. The CDR3 region is CASSPGVHEQYF. Written as DNA, the CDR3 is TGTGCCAGCAGCCCAGGGGTCCACGAGCAGTACTTC.

V usage is TRBV19 and J usage is TRBJ1-5; tentatively, D is TRBD1 (5 bases). V lost 5 bases, J lost 4 bases, and 21 bases lay in between. This CDR3 contains 17 residues. In germline, CDR1 is LNHDA, CDR2 SQIVND (reference sequence). CDR3 loop: CASSSLRDAEGNQPQHF. The CDR3, as DNA: TGTGCCAGTAGTTCCCTTCGAGACGCGGAGGGGAATCAGCCCCAGCATTTT.

This clone has only a few counts. The rearrangement links TRBV30 to TRBJ2-1, with TRBD2 matching 9 bases. Losses at the gene ends were 3 bases for V and 9 bases for J; bases not matched to a gene: 9. CDR3 length: 14 residues. Germline V gives CDR1 GTSNPN, CDR2 SVGIG (reference sequence). The CDR3 DNA follows: TGTGCCTGGAGGGTTAGCGGGAGAGGGGGTGAGCAGTTCTTC. The encoded protein is CAWRVSGRGGEQFF.

The V call is TRBV19, the J call TRBJ2-2; D might be TRBD1 (6 bases). CDR3 length: 16 amino acids. The germline V gene encodes CDR1 LNHDA and CDR2 SQIVND (reference sequence). V was pared by 7 bases and J by 8 bases, with 23 bases between. CDR3 sequence (DNA): TGTGCCAGTAAGGGTGGATCGGGACATGGTGTGGGGGAGCTGTTTTTT. Its protein is CASKGGSGHGVGELFF.

V and J are TRBV4-1 and TRBJ1-4, with D hard to call. CDR1 and CDR2 from the germline V gene are MGHRA and YSYEKL. The CDR3 is 16 residues long. V shed 3 bases and J shed 0 bases, with 11 bases lying between them. The CDR3 spells CASSHRAGATNEKLFF. CDR3 coding DNA: TGCGCCAGCAGCCACCGAGCGGGAGCAACTAATGAAAAACTGTTTTTT.

The chain carries TRBV5-4 and TRBJ1-5; 10 bases map to TRBD1. Trimming at V came to 4 bases and at J to 5 bases, leaving 12 bases not matched to a gene. The CDR3 length is 17 residues. Germline-derived CDR1 and CDR2 are SGHNT and YYREEE (reference sequence). The CDR3, as DNA: TGTGCCAGCAGCCCCCGGGGACAGGGGCCACCCTATCAGCCCCAGCATTTT. It is translated as CASSPRGQGPPYQPQHF.

This clone was picked up a small number of times. The V gene is TRBV4-3, the J gene TRBJ2-1; D perhaps matches TRBD2 (5 bases). The CDR3 length is 15 residues. CDR1 and CDR2 (germline): LGHNA, YSLEER. V was trimmed by 3 bases and J by 2 bases, leaving 11 bases between them. The CDR3 DNA sequence: TGCGCCAGCAGCCAGATAGCGACTACCTACAATGAGCAGTTCTTC. This sequence encodes CASSQIATTYNEQFF.

V is TRBV10-3 and J is TRBJ2-7; 8 bases fit TRBD2. Looked up from germline, CDR1 is ENHRY and CDR2 is SYGVKD. V was pared by 0 bases and J by 7 bases, with 8 bases of the junction left unmatched. The CDR3 covers 15 residues. DNA of the CDR3: TGTGCCATCAGTGAGTCCCCAGCGGGAGAGGGAGAGCAGTACTTC. This sequence encodes CAISESPAGEGEQYF.

The J gene is TRBJ1-2, the V gene TRBV18; no clear D. V was trimmed by 3 bases and J by 2 bases, leaving 13 bases between them. Germline assignment: CDR1 KGHSH and CDR2 LQKENI. CDR3 length: 15 residues. The CDR3 DNA follows: TGTGCCAGCTCACCCGCGGCTCCAGTCAACTATGGCTACACCTTC. Translating gives CASSPAAPVNYGYTF.

This clone appeared a few times. The rearrangement uses TRBV5-1 and TRBJ2-5; possible D gene TRBD1, 5 bases. V lost 2 bases and J lost 2, with 10 bases in between. The germline CDR1 and CDR2 sequences are SGHRS and YFSETQ. The CDR3 extends over 14 amino acids. The CDR3 region has the DNA TGCGCCAGCAGCTTAACAGGTTTTCAAGAGACCCAGTACTTC. Its translation is CASSLTGFQETQYF.

J is TRBJ2-2 and V is TRBV11-2; D unresolved. The CDR3 length is 15 residues. Trimming shortened V by 1 base and J by 4 bases, and 10 bases separated the two germline ends. Germline CDR1 is SGHAT and CDR2 is FQNNGV. The CDR3 reads CASSLGNSLTGELFF. The CDR3 DNA sequence: TGTGCCAGCAGCTTAGGCAACAGCCTCACCGGGGAGCTGTTTTTT. Drawing the rest from reference TRBV11-2 and TRBJ2-2, the complete variable domain is EAGVAQSPRYKIIEKRQSVAFWCNPISGHATLYWYQQILGQGPKLLIQFQNNGVVDDSQLPKDRFSAERLKGVDSTLKIQPAKLEDSAVYLCASSLGNSLTGELFFGEGSRLTVL.

V is TRBV7-2 and J is TRBJ1-4; 10 nucleotides line up with TRBD1. This CDR3 contains 16 residues. J lost 5 bases, V lost 4 bases, and 7 bases had no gene match. Per germline, CDR1 SGHTA and CDR2 FQGNSA. CDR3 sequence: CASSSPPGQGNEKLFF. Written as DNA, the CDR3 is TGTGCCAGCAGCTCACCGCCGGGACAGGGGAATGAAAAACTGTTTTTT.

The rearrangement joins TRBV30 to TRBJ2-1, with D perhaps TRBD1 (6 bases). V was shortened by 0 bases and J by 6 bases, with 15 bases between the two germline ends. This CDR3 is built from 15 residues. Germline CDR1 and CDR2: GTSNPN and SVGIG (reference sequence). The CDR3 region is CAWSVLGGGGNEQFF. The CDR3 DNA follows: TGTGCCTGGAGTGTATTAGGGGGTGGGGGCAATGAGCAGTTCTTC. Variable domain in full (rest from reference TRBV30 and TRBJ2-1): SQTIHQWPATLVQPVGSPLSLECTVEGTSNPNLYWYRQAAGRGLQLLFYSVGIGQISSEVPQNLSASRPQDRQFILSSKKLLLSDSGFYLCAWSVLGGGGNEQFFGPGTRLTVL.

This clone was observed once. The rearrangement joins TRBV13 to TRBJ2-7; maybe TRBD1 (6 bases). Trimming shortened V by 1 base and J by 4 bases, and 11 bases separated the two germline ends. This CDR3 has 14 amino acids. Germline V gene lookup returns CDR1 PRHDT and CDR2 FYEKMQ (reference sequence). The CDR3 DNA is TGTGCCAGCAGCTTAGACAGGGACGTATACGAGCAGTACTTC. As protein: CASSLDRDVYEQYF.

J is TRBJ1-6 and V is TRBV10-3; 7 bases are a match to TRBD1. Germline CDR1 reads ENHRY; CDR2 reads SYGVKD. This CDR3 is 14 amino acids long. V shed 3 bases and J 7 bases; nucleotides not matched to a gene: 3. The CDR3 nucleotides are TGTGCCATCAGTGATCTCAGGGGGAATTCACCCCTCCACTTT. This sequence encodes CAISDLRGNSPLHF.